The 3 T cell receptor beta chains in this list originate from one sample, sequenced in a study of OX40 agonist ivuxolimab in advanced cancers. The repertoire was sequenced with immunoSEQ multiplex PCR; TCRdb's copy has only in-frame clones and lacks some. Of approximately 69,000 clones in the sample, about three quarters were seen once. This specimen was CD4+ or CD8+ T cells sorted from blood, taken in a trial of the OX40 agonist ivuxolimab. These receptor sequences come from an adult with an advanced solid tumor such as melanoma, head and neck, liver or kidney cancer.

The table lists this clone with a few counts. V is TRBV5-5 and J is TRBJ2-7; D is uncertain. Germline-derived CDR1 and CDR2 are SGHKS and YYEKEE (reference sequence). CDR3 length: 14 residues. V dropped 4 bases and J dropped 1 base, with 12 bases sitting between them. DNA for the CDR3: TGTGCCAGCAGCCCGGAGCAGGTTTCCTACGAGCAGTACTTC. Its translation: CASSPEQVSYEQYF. Full variable domain (rest looked up from reference TRBV5-5 and TRBJ2-7): DAGVTQSPTHLIKTRGQQVTLRCSPISGHKSVSWYQQVLGQGPQFIFQYYEKEERGRGNFPDRFSARQFPNYSSELNVNALLLGDSALYLCASSPEQVSYEQYFGPGTRLTVT.

The rearrangement links TRBV7-9 to TRBJ2-1; D is possibly TRBD1 (5 bases). The CDR3 runs to 15 residues. Per germline, CDR1 SEHNR and CDR2 FQNEAQ (reference sequence). V shed 5 bases and J shed 4 bases, with 15 bases lying between them. CDR3 bases: TGTGCCAGCAGCCCAGGGCTAGGGTTGTACAATGAGCAGTTCTTC. Translating it yields CASSPGLGLYNEQFF.

The chain has TRBV2 and TRBJ2-7, with D perhaps TRBD1 or TRBD2 (5 bases each). V was trimmed by 3 bases and J by 7 bases, leaving 19 bases between them. CDR3 length equals 15 residues. Germline lookup yields CDR1 SNHLY and CDR2 FYNNEI. The CDR3 DNA reads as TGTGCCAGCAGTGACCGTGGGACCACCAACATAGAGCAGTACTTC. Translation gives CASSDRGTTNIEQYF.